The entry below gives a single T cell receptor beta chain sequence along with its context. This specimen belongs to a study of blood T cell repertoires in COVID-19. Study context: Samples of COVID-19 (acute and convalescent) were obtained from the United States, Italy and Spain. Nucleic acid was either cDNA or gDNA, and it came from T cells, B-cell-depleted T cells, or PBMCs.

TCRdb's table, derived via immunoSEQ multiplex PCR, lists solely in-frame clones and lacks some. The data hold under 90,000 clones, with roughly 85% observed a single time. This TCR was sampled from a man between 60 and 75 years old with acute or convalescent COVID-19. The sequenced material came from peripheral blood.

CDR3 region: CASSRQENTEAFF. The CDR3 DNA sequence: TGTGCCAGCAGCAGACAGGAGAACACTGAAGCTTTCTTT. V usage is TRBV7-4 and J usage is TRBJ1-1; weak D call: TRBD1 (6 bases). Trimming removed 5 bases at V and 1 base at J, with 8 bases between. CDR1 is SGHVT and CDR2 is SQSDAQ in the germline V gene. The CDR3 extends over 13 amino acids.